This passage covers 2 T cell receptor beta chains from one sample sequenced in a study of T-cell reconstitution after alpha-beta-depleted transplantation in children. Unique molecular identifiers were incorporated during preparation of the TCRbeta library. Via MiXCR, TCRdb re-called the PCR reads, giving one row per CDR3 protein. The sample carries around 440,000 distinct CDR3 sequences, about 10% recorded once. The sequenced sample was PBMCs, obtained before TCRalphabeta/CD19-depleted stem cell transplant. These receptors all stem from a child aged 2 to 15 with inherited bone marrow failure, due to receive a stem cell transplant.

This clonotype was found a few times. The chain links TRBV27 to TRBJ2-7, with 8 bases that match TRBD2. Germline V gene data show CDR1 as MNHEY and CDR2 as SMNVEV (reference sequence). V shed 5 bases, J shed 6 bases, and the junction held 3 bases outside the gene matches. This CDR3 is 12 amino acids long. DNA for the CDR3: TGTGCCAGCAGTCACGGGGGGGTCGAGCAGTACTTC. Encoded protein: CASSHGGVEQYF.

With regard to this clonotype: A much larger clone differs by one base, so this may be a read error. The rearrangement joins TRBV5-1 to TRBJ2-3; the D is unclear. Germline lookup yields CDR1 SGHRS and CDR2 YFSETQ. This CDR3 spans 13 amino acids. The V end was cut by 0 bases, the J end by 7 bases, with 9 bases between. The DNA for the CDR3 is TGCGCCAGCAGCTTGGAGCGCCACAATACGCAGTATTTT. Encoded protein: CASSLERHNTQYF.